Listed below are T cell receptor beta chains from one sample, sequenced in a study of blood T cell repertoires in COVID-19. The method was immunoSEQ multiplex PCR; TCRdb's version includes in-frame clones alone and lacks a portion of them. The data hold about 60,000 clones, with about nine tenths observed a single time. The sample taken for sequencing was peripheral blood. The receptors shown here come from a man aged 55 to 69 with acute or convalescent COVID-19. CDR3s include the opening cysteine and the closing phenylalanine or tryptophan. The order of the fields is J gene, V gene, D gene, clone size, CDR3 DNA, CDR3 protein. The D gene is left open where the match is weak. Part of the rows lack a size; the others show once, few, many or a class for expanded clones.

TRBJ2-4,TRBV12-5,-,-,TGTGCTAGTGGTTTGGTACTAGGTAGAGGTTCGAACATTCAGTACTTC,CASGLVLGRGSNIQYF
TRBJ1-2,TRBV28,TRBD1,-,TGTGCCAGCAGCCGTGGCTCCGGGACAGGAAATAAGGATGGCTACACCTTC,CASSRGSGTGNKDGYTF
TRBJ1-4,TRBV27,-,-,TGTGCCAGTGCGGAAGCAACTAATGAAAAACTGTTTTTT,CASAEATNEKLFF
TRBJ2-3,TRBV30,-,-,TGTGCCTGGAGTGCTCCAGATACGCAGTATTTT,CAWSAPDTQYF
TRBJ1-5,TRBV9,-,-,TGTGCCAGCAGCCCCTGGGGCGGCAATCAGCCCCAGCATTTT,CASSPWGGNQPQHF
TRBJ1-1,TRBV4-1,-,-,TGCGCCAGCAGCCCTATCTTGGAGGTGAAGAACACTGAAGCTTTCTTT,CASSPILEVKNTEAFF
TRBJ2-2,TRBV7-3,TRBD2,-,TGTGCCAGCAGCTTAGCGGGAGCCACCGGGGAGCTGTTTTTT,CASSLAGATGELFF
TRBJ2-7,TRBV9,TRBD2,-,TGTGCCAGCAGCAAGGGACTAGCGGGATTCGGGTGGCAGTACTTC,CASSKGLAGFGWQYF
TRBJ2-2,TRBV6-5,-,-,TGTGCCAGCAGACGACAGAAGTCGAACACCGGGGAGCTGTTTTTT,CASRRQKSNTGELFF
TRBJ2-5,TRBV7-2,TRBD1,few,TGTGCCAGCAGCCCGGACAGGGGGTATCAAGAGACCCAGTACTTC,CASSPDRGYQETQYF
TRBJ1-2,TRBV28,TRBD1,-,TGTGCCAGCAGTCCACCGGGACAGGGGGCTAATAAGGTCTACTATGGCTACACCTTC,CASSPPGQGANKVYYGYTF
TRBJ2-3,TRBV30,TRBD2,once,TGTGCCTGGGGCCCGGGACTAGCGGGAGGGCTTGCAGATACGCAGTATTTT,CAWGPGLAGGLADTQYF
TRBJ2-1,TRBV12-3/TRBV12-4,TRBD1,once,TGTGCCAGCAGTATCAGGGGGGAGCAGTTCTTC,CASSIRGEQFF
TRBJ2-5,TRBV4-1,TRBD1,-,TGCGCCAGCAGCCAGGGACAGGGGATGGAGACCCAGTACTTC,CASSQGQGMETQYF
TRBJ1-5,TRBV28,-,-,TGTGCCAGCAGTTTAAAGAGAGGCGGGCGATTGAGGCAGCACAATCAGCCCCAGCATTTT,CASSLKRGGRLRQHNQPQHF
TRBJ1-6,TRBV7-2,TRBD1,once,TGTGCCAGCAGCTTACAGGGGGCGGGTAATTCACCCCTCCACTTT,CASSLQGAGNSPLHF
TRBJ2-6,TRBV9,-,-,TGTGCCAGCAGCGTAGGGTCAGGGGTAGTCTCTGGGGCCAACGTCCTGACTTTC,CASSVGSGVVSGANVLTF
TRBJ2-7,TRBV29-1,TRBD1,-,TGCAGCGTTGACGGACAGGGCTACGAGCAGTACTTC,CSVDGQGYEQYF
TRBJ2-7,TRBV11-2,TRBD2,-,TGTGCCAGCAGCCCATCCCAGGGAAGCGGGAGTTTGGGCGAGCAGTACTTC,CASSPSQGSGSLGEQYF
TRBJ1-3,TRBV5-6,-,-,TGTGCCAGCAGCTTGGGGGCAGCCTATGGAAACACCATATATTTT,CASSLGAAYGNTIYF
TRBJ2-7,TRBV6-1,-,-,TGTGCCAGCAGTGACCCTCCAGGGGACCCCTACGAGCAGTACTTC,CASSDPPGDPYEQYF
TRBJ1-1,TRBV27,TRBD1,-,TGTGCCAGCAGTTTATTCAACCCCGGGACAGGGGATGTGGGGACTGAAGCTTTCTTT,CASSLFNPGTGDVGTEAFF
TRBJ2-7,TRBV28,TRBD2,-,TGTGCCAGCAGGACCCCCGGGGGACTAGCGGGCTTC,CASRTPGGLAGF
TRBJ2-1,TRBV19,TRBD2,-,TGTGCCAGTAGTTTCGGACTAGCGGGAGGGGAGAATGAGCAGTTCTTC,CASSFGLAGGENEQFF
TRBJ1-2,TRBV19,-,-,TGTGCCAGTAGTCCCCAAGAGACAAGATACCCTGGCTACACCTTC,CASSPQETRYPGYTF
TRBJ2-2,TRBV11-2,-,-,TGTGCCACCTCCAGGGGGGAGCTGTTTTTT,CATSRGELFF
TRBJ2-1,TRBV4-2,TRBD2,few,TGTGCCAGCAGCCAAAAGGGAACTAGCGGGGATGAGCAGTTCTTC,CASSQKGTSGDEQFF
TRBJ2-7,TRBV28,-,-,TGTGCCAGCAGCCTCGGGACGGGACTCTACGAGCAGTACTTC,CASSLGTGLYEQYF
TRBJ2-1,TRBV5-6,TRBD1,-,TGTGCCAGCAGCTTGTGGGACAGGGGATACAATGAGCAGTTCTTC,CASSLWDRGYNEQFF
TRBJ2-3,TRBV21-1,-,once,TGTGCCAGCAGCAAAGGCGGGCTCTTAGATACGCAGTATTTT,CASSKGGLLDTQYF
TRBJ2-5,TRBV5-4,TRBD2,-,TGTGCCAGCAGCTTGCAAGAGCGGGGCCAAGAGACCCAGTACTTC,CASSLQERGQETQYF
TRBJ2-7,TRBV30,-,-,TGTGCCTTCAGGGGCAGCCACTACGAGCAGTACTTC,CAFRGSHYEQYF
TRBJ1-5,TRBV27,-,-,TGTGCCAGCAGTTTATCGGATCGGGGAGCTCAGCCCCAGCATTTT,CASSLSDRGAQPQHF
TRBJ2-1,TRBV5-1,-,-,TGCGCCAGCAGCGCGGGACTCCTCAATGAGCAGTTCTTC,CASSAGLLNEQFF
TRBJ2-1,TRBV7-2,-,once,TGTGCCAGCAGTTGGGGGGGAGAGGGGGACAATGAGCAGTTCTTC,CASSWGGEGDNEQFF
TRBJ2-7,TRBV21-1,-,-,TGTGCCAGCAGCCTAAGAGAGACAGGTACCTCCTACGAGCAGTACTTC,CASSLRETGTSYEQYF
TRBJ2-7,TRBV28,TRBD2,-,TGTGCCAGCAGGGTTACTAGCGGGCGCACCACGCTTTACGAGCAGTACTTC,CASRVTSGRTTLYEQYF
TRBJ1-6,TRBV28,-,few,TGTGCCAGCAGTTTAAACGGGGTTTTCCACTTT,CASSLNGVFHF
TRBJ2-2,TRBV5-1,-,-,TGCGCCAGCAGCTTGGGGGACACAGGGACCGGGGAGCTGTTTTTT,CASSLGDTGTGELFF
TRBJ2-1,TRBV5-1,-,-,TGCGCCAGCAGCTTGCAGTCTCGGGGGTCTTACAATGAGCAGTTCTTC,CASSLQSRGSYNEQFF
TRBJ2-2,TRBV10-2,TRBD2,-,TGCGCCAGCGGTGTAGCGGGAGGAACCGGGGAGCTGTTTTTT,CASGVAGGTGELFF
TRBJ1-4,TRBV4-2,-,-,TGTGCCAGCAGCCAAGACGGACAGTTGCTTGAAAAACTGTTTTTT,CASSQDGQLLEKLFF
TRBJ1-5,TRBV19,-,-,TGTGCCAGTAGTATAGGGACAAATCAGCCCCAGCATTTT,CASSIGTNQPQHF
TRBJ1-1,TRBV5-1,-,-,TGCGCCAGCAGCTTGGAGCAGGGCCTGAACACTGAAGCTTTCTTT,CASSLEQGLNTEAFF
TRBJ1-1,TRBV4-2,-,-,TGTGCCAGCGCGGGGGATGAAGCTTTCTTT,CASAGDEAFF